The 16 T cell receptor beta chains below were found in one sample sequenced in a study of blood T cell repertoires in COVID-19. Assay: immunoSEQ multiplex PCR; the TCRdb copy retains only in-frame clones and omits some. This table holds some 77,000 clones, roughly 89% found once. Sequencing used peripheral blood. These TCRs come from a man aged 30-40 years with acute or convalescent COVID-19.

V gene TRBV2 combines with J gene TRBJ2-7, with TRBD2 matching over 7 bases. The CDR3 extends over 15 amino acids. The germline V gene encodes CDR1 SNHLY and CDR2 FYNNEI. Unmatched junction bases numbered 18, after V lost 4 bases and J lost 12 bases. CDR3 sequence reads: CASSGSGREFTFGYF. CDR3 nucleotides: TGTGCCAGCAGTGGGTCAGGGCGGGAGTTCACGTTCGGGTACTTC.

V and J are TRBV6-2 or TRBV6-3 and TRBJ2-7; 7 bases match TRBD1. The CDR3 is made up of 17 amino acids. The trim removed 4 bases at V and 2 bases at J, leaving 14 bases unmatched. Germline loops: CDR1 MNHEY, CDR2 SVGEGT. CDR3 protein: CASSSVGQASRPYEQYF. The CDR3 bases are TGTGCCAGCAGTTCTGTTGGACAGGCCTCAAGGCCCTACGAGCAGTACTTC.

V is TRBV28 and J is TRBJ2-3; possible D gene TRBD2, 5 bases. CDR1 and CDR2 (germline): MDHEN, SYDVKM. The CDR3 runs to 15 residues. V was shortened by 4 bases and J by 2 bases, with 13 bases between the two germline ends. The CDR3 spells CASSSWETATDTQYF. The CDR3 DNA sequence: TGTGCCAGCAGTTCTTGGGAGACGGCCACAGATACGCAGTATTTT.

This clone has only one observation. The J gene is TRBJ2-7, the V gene TRBV13; D remains unclear. CDR3 length: 16 residues. Trimming removed 8 bases at V and 0 bases at J, with 20 bases between. CDR1 and CDR2 (germline): PRHDT, FYEKMQ (reference sequence). Here the CDR3 DNA reads TGTGCCAGCGGTTGCTGGTTCCCCCTTAGCTCCTACGAGCAGTACTTC. Translating it yields CASGCWFPLSSYEQYF.

The J gene is TRBJ1-1, the V gene TRBV3-1 (or the pseudogene TRBV3-2); tentative D call: TRBD1 (5 bases). Germline V gene data show CDR1 as LGHDT and CDR2 as YNNKEL (reference sequence). V lost 1 base and J lost 0, with 9 bases in between. The CDR3 covers 15 residues. The DNA of the CDR3 is TGTGCCAGCAGCCAAGCCGGGGGTATGAACACTGAAGCTTTCTTT. Translated, it gives CASSQAGGMNTEAFF.

This clone has only one observation. This chain connects TRBV11-2 to TRBJ2-1; TRBD1 matches at 11 bases. Germline V gene lookup returns CDR1 SGHAT and CDR2 FQNNGV. Unmatched junction bases numbered 3, after V lost 8 bases and J lost 3 bases. The CDR3 consists of 14 residues. The CDR3 is CASSGTGGYNEQFF. The CDR3 DNA sequence: TGTGCCAGCTCCGGGACAGGGGGCTACAATGAGCAGTTCTTC. Filled out from reference TRBV11-2 and TRBJ2-1, the complete variable domain reads EAGVAQSPRYKIIEKRQSVAFWCNPISGHATLYWYQQILGQGPKLLIQFQNNGVVDDSQLPKDRFSAERLKGVDSTLKIQPAKLEDSAVYLCASSGTGGYNEQFFGPGTRLTVL.

The chain recombines TRBV11-2 with TRBJ2-7; TRBD2 aligns across 11 bases. This CDR3 spans 14 amino acids. CDR1 is SGHAT and CDR2 is FQNNGV in the germline V gene. Unmatched junction bases numbered 7, after V lost 5 bases and J lost 7 bases. The CDR3 sequence is CASSLSGRAGEQYF. As DNA, the CDR3 is TGTGCCAGCAGCCTTAGCGGGAGGGCGGGGGAGCAGTACTTC.

The chain links TRBV30 to TRBJ1-1, with D possibly TRBD1 on 5 matching bases. The CDR3 consists of 12 residues. With 5 bases removed from V and 5 bases from J, the gap between germline ends came to 12 bases. Per the germline V gene, CDR1 is GTSNPN and CDR2 is SVGIG (reference sequence). CDR3 sequence (DNA): TGTGCCTGGTATGACAGTACGACTGAAGCTTTCTTT. It is translated as CAWYDSTTEAFF. The full variable domain, rest sourced from reference TRBV30 and TRBJ1-1, is SQTIHQWPATLVQPVGSPLSLECTVEGTSNPNLYWYRQAAGRGLQLLFYSVGIGQISSEVPQNLSASRPQDRQFILSSKKLLLSDSGFYLCAWYDSTTEAFFGQGTRLTVV.

The chain links TRBV9 to TRBJ2-5; D is possibly TRBD2 (6 bases). CDR1 is SGDLS, CDR2 YYNGEE, per germline. The V and J ends lost 0 bases and 1 base respectively, with 10 bases between them. The CDR3 consists of 15 residues. The CDR3 loop reads CASSVVGGAQETQYF. For the CDR3, the DNA is TGTGCCAGCAGCGTAGTGGGGGGAGCCCAAGAGACCCAGTACTTC.

This clone was counted a few times. The chain couples TRBV10-3 to TRBJ2-7; TRBD2 agrees at 9 bases. This CDR3 is built from 13 residues. V gave up 5 bases and J gave up 7 bases; unmatched junction bases: 6. Germline-derived CDR1 and CDR2 are ENHRY and SYGVKD. CDR3 sequence reads: CAISQAGGSEQYF. As DNA, the CDR3 is TGTGCCATCAGTCAAGCGGGAGGTTCTGAGCAGTACTTC.

The chain recombines TRBV29-1 with TRBJ2-7, with TRBD2 matching over 16 bases. V shed 6 bases, J shed 6 bases, and the junction held 14 bases outside the gene matches. The CDR3 spans 17 residues. Germline V lookup: CDR1 SQVTM, CDR2 ANQGSEA. CDR3 residues: CSVTGTSGRAYVSEQYF. DNA for the CDR3: TGCAGCGTAACCGGGACTAGCGGGAGGGCCTATGTAAGCGAGCAGTACTTC.

The rearrangement uses TRBV28 and TRBJ2-1, with 9 bases identical to TRBD2. The CDR3 sequence is 13 residues long. Germline V gene sequence: CDR1 MDHEN, CDR2 SYDVKM. V shed 4 bases and J 6 bases; nucleotides not matched to a gene: 1. The CDR3 loop is CASSWTSVNEQFF. In DNA form, the CDR3 reads TGTGCCAGCAGTTGGACTAGCGTCAATGAGCAGTTCTTC.

This clone occurred a few times. V is TRBV18 and J is TRBJ2-5, with D perhaps TRBD2 (6 bases). Germline CDR1 KGHSH, CDR2 LQKENI. The CDR3 sequence is 15 residues long. Deletions cut 3 bases from V and 2 bases from J, with 13 bases between. The CDR3 coding sequence is TGTGCCAGCTCACCGAACGGAGGGTTGCAAGAGACCCAGTACTTC. Translating it yields CASSPNGGLQETQYF.

This chain links TRBV28 with TRBJ1-1; D unclear. This CDR3 has 14 amino acids. The V end lost 6 bases, the J end lost 4 bases, and 15 bases lay between the germline ends. Germline V gene data show CDR1 as MDHEN and CDR2 as SYDVKM. DNA for the CDR3: TGTGCCAGCAGGTCCGGTGTTGGGCGCACTGAAGCTTTCTTT. Translation gives CASRSGVGRTEAFF.

V is TRBV28 and J is TRBJ2-4; TRBD1 matches at 8 bases. V shed 4 bases and J 1 base; nucleotides not matched to a gene: 3. The CDR3 has 15 residues. Germline CDR1 is MDHEN and CDR2 is SYDVKM. The CDR3 DNA reads as TGTGCCAGCAGTTCCAGACAGGGGGCCAAAAACATTCAGTACTTC. Encoded protein: CASSSRQGAKNIQYF.

The V and J genes are TRBV9 and TRBJ2-7, with D unresolved. This CDR3 contains 17 residues. Germline V gene lookup returns CDR1 SGDLS and CDR2 YYNGEE. The V end lost 0 bases, the J end lost 0 bases, and 16 bases lay between the germline ends. The CDR3 region is CASSVESTQISSYEQYF. CDR3 DNA: TGTGCCAGCAGCGTAGAAAGCACGCAAATTAGCTCCTACGAGCAGTACTTC.